This TCR beta chain was found in a study of regulatory T cells in long-lasting Graves disease. V was cut by 6 bases and J by 7 bases, with 15 bases left in between. From germline, CDR1 is MNHEY and CDR2 SMNVEV (reference sequence). The CDR3 has 14 residues. CDR3 regions were amplified by Arm-PCR using iRepertoire HTBI primers to build TCR beta libraries. Methods used by the authors: Sequenced samples collectively carried roughly 60 TRBV and some 15 TRBJ segments. MiXCR, run by TCRdb on the multiplex PCR reads, gives a single entry per CDR3 protein. What appears here as the V and J calls and clone size reflects TCRdb's work, not the paper's. The data hold some 440,000 distinct CDR3 sequences, with under 25% observed a single time. Time point defined: persistent/refractory GD, antithyroid drugs over 5 years with positive TRAb. PBMC-derived RNA was used for the TCR library. The patient group derived from an endocrinology department in Xi'an, China.

This clonotype has ten or more counts. The antigen is undetermined. Study-wide findings and caveats: Persistent disease exhibited a predilection for TRBV28, TRBJ1-2 and TRBJ2-5. Persistent patients shared more public clonotypes (2,741) than new patients (about 960).

The clonotype originates from a female donor with Graves disease. The chain uses TRBV27 and TRBJ2-2, with TRBD1 as a possible D gene (6 bases). Source: peripheral blood mononuclear cells (PBMCs), taken when the disease was refractory, from a patient treated with antithyroid drugs. CDR3 DNA sequence: TGTGCCAGCAGCCGGACCCTGGGACACGGGGAGCTGTTTTTT. Amino acids: CASSRTLGHGELFF.